This T cell receptor (beta chain) was recovered during a study of a mutant IDH1 vaccine in newly diagnosed glioma (dated by TCRdb to the early 2020s). Background for the entire study: Vaccination began 4-6 weeks after radiotherapy alone, or alongside temozolomide cycles in the chemotherapy-containing groups. Six visits were used for peripheral blood collection: V03 (baseline), V05, V07, V10, V12 and V13. The week-35 safety follow-up took place at visit V12, and the week-47 end of study took place at visit V13. Of the approximately 35 treated patients, roughly 60% were male and approximately 38% were female, and the mean age was approximately 40 years. Before enrollment, most patients had been given radiochemotherapy with temozolomide as standard therapy, while the rest had received either radiotherapy alone or temozolomide alone. Longitudinal TCRB deep sequencing was performed for 20 to 25 treated patients wherever samples were available for exploratory analyses. Overall study results and their limits: Immune responses induced by the vaccine were seen in over 80% of patients across multiple MHC alleles. No apparent relationship was observed between pseudoprogression and alterations in the top peripheral T cell clonotypes detected by TCRB sequencing. The authors stated that sample limitations prevented analyses of patient blood samples from being reproduced. Availability determined which PBMC samples were chosen for TCRB deep sequencing.

The library was produced with the immunoSEQ multiplex PCR assay. The hsTCRB Kit was used according to the manufacturer's protocol to amplify rearranged TCR beta chain sequences. TCRB libraries were sequenced on an Illumina MiSeq. The paper's data handling went like this. The kit vendor's proprietary platform handled demultiplexing, trimming and gene mapping. This is the immuneACCESS table as TCRdb keeps it, with only in-frame sequences that have V and J called. A part of the clones is gone; compared with another copy, unresolved V genes explain less than half, and the rest is unexplained. The V and J calls and clone size were taken over from that table, and D and trimming were inferred from the DNA. The sample table contains about 94,000 clones; only one count was recorded for roughly 89% of them. Roughly 0.81% of the sample comes from the top ten. Turning to this clone: What antigen it recognizes has not been identified. It has no much larger one-base neighbor in the sample; base qualities were not kept.

Inclusive of the bounding cysteine and phenylalanine, the CDR3 is 17 residues long. Only the CDR3 DNA stays, 51 bases, in frame from base 1. Germline trimming: 0 bases from V, 5 bases from J; junction bases outside gene matches: 10. CDR1 and CDR2, per the germline V gene, are SGDLS and YYNGEE. This sample's time point label indicates: week 47, end of study. A 20-mer mutant IDH1 peptide at 300 micrograms in Montanide made up each vaccine dose, which was injected subcutaneously together with topical imiquimod. Across visits V03 through V10, patients got a total of eight vaccinations, given in weeks 1, 3, 5, 7, 11, 15, 19 and 23. Donors had newly diagnosed WHO grade 3 or 4 IDH1-mutant astrocytomas with loss of nuclear ATRX. The samples were drawn from NOA16, a multicentre, single-arm, open-label phase I trial in Germany that tested a mutant IDH1 peptide vaccine in humans for the first time. Genomic DNA for TCRB sequencing was isolated from EDTA blood with the DNeasy Blood and Tissue Kit.

This receptor was identified in a woman in her forties or fifties with glioma. Sequenced here: PBMCs, sampled from a glioma patient whose treatment included an IDH1 peptide vaccine. The sequence links TRBV9 to TRBJ2-1; TRBD1 matches 8 bases in the middle. The DNA sequence follows: TGTGCCAGCAGCGTAGGGGCAGGGGGCTTCGTAAACAATGAGCAGTTCTTC. The translation is CASSVGAGGFVNNEQFF.